These 15 T cell receptor beta chains came from one sample sequenced in a study of shared clonotypes between healthy human individuals. Sequenced by immunoSEQ multiplex PCR; TCRdb stores in-frame clones only, minus some. In the table there are about 380,000 clones, about 96% of which are singletons. Sequencing used memory CD8+ T cells sorted from blood. Regarding subset: CD45RO+ cells pooled with CCR7-negative TemRA cells. These receptors were taken from a man younger than 40 in good health.

J is TRBJ2-3 and V is TRBV7-2; the D call may be TRBD1 or TRBD2 (6 bases each). The V and J ends lost 5 bases and 5 bases respectively, with 17 bases between them. The CDR3 sequence is 15 residues long. Germline V CDR1 and CDR2: SGHTA, FQGNSA. CDR3 amino acids: CASSTRGVLRDTQYF. As DNA, the CDR3 is TGTGCCAGCAGCACTAGGGGGGTCCTCAGAGATACGCAGTATTTT. The full variable domain, completed using reference TRBV7-2 and TRBJ2-3, is GAGVSQSPSNKVTEKGKDVELRCDPISGHTALYWYRQSLGQGLEFLIYFQGNSAPDKSGLPSDRFSAERTGGSVSTLTIQRTQQEDSAVYLCASSTRGVLRDTQYFGPGTRLTVL.

This sequence joins TRBV27 and TRBJ2-2; 10 bases map to TRBD2. The CDR3 length is 16 residues. CDR1 and CDR2 from the germline V gene are MNHEY and SMNVEV (reference sequence). After removal of 2 bases from V and 3 bases from J, the junction contained 3 bases not matched to a gene. The CDR3 loop is CASSLTSGIHTGELFF. The CDR3 DNA reads TGTGCCAGCAGTTTAACTAGCGGGATCCACACCGGGGAGCTGTTTTTT.

The gene calls are TRBV28 and TRBJ2-7; 10 bases match TRBD1. Looked up from germline, CDR1 is MDHEN and CDR2 is SYDVKM. Germline trimming cut 8 bases from V and 2 bases from J; bases unmatched to any gene: 6. The CDR3 contains 14 residues. CDR3 nucleotide sequence: TGTGCCAGCCATAAGGGACAGGGGACCTACGAGCAGTACTTC. Its protein is CASHKGQGTYEQYF.

The rearrangement uses TRBV30 and TRBJ1-3; D gene uncertain. Trimming removed 1 base at V and 2 bases at J, with 12 bases between. Germline V gene data show CDR1 as GTSNPN and CDR2 as SVGIG (reference sequence). The CDR3 is made up of 15 amino acids. In nucleotides, the CDR3 is TGTGCCTGGAGTGCCGGGTGGGGAACTGGAAACACCATATATTTT. Encoded protein: CAWSAGWGTGNTIYF.

This clone has more than one count but fewer than ten. The V gene is TRBV27, the J gene TRBJ1-5, with TRBD1 matching over 7 bases. The CDR3 has 14 amino acids. V gave up 5 bases and J gave up 5 bases; unmatched junction bases: 6. The germline V gene has CDR1 MNHEY and CDR2 SMNVEV (reference sequence). CDR3 loop: CASSGHRGDQPQHF. For the CDR3, the DNA is TGTGCCAGCAGTGGTCACAGGGGAGATCAGCCCCAGCATTTT.

J is TRBJ2-7 and V is TRBV6-5; TRBD2 aligns across 7 bases. The CDR3 has 13 residues. Germline V gene lookup returns CDR1 MNHEY and CDR2 SVGAGI. Trimming at V came to 5 bases and at J to 6 bases, leaving 7 bases not matched to a gene. CDR3 loop: CASSGGSPLEQYF. The CDR3 DNA follows: TGTGCCAGCAGTGGCGGGAGTCCCCTCGAGCAGTACTTC.

This chain's CDR3 is CASSRPTGLTGELFF. Written as DNA, the CDR3 is TGTGCCAGCAGTCGCCCTACAGGGCTCACCGGGGAGCTGTTTTTT. This chain joins TRBV28 and TRBJ2-2; a possible D gene is TRBD1 (6 bases). V was clipped by 5 bases and J by 4 bases, with 14 bases between them. This CDR3 comprises 15 residues. The germline CDR1 and CDR2 sequences are MDHEN and SYDVKM.

The chain is built from TRBV7-9 and TRBJ2-7; 8 nucleotides align to TRBD2. This CDR3 contains 13 residues. Germline CDR1 reads SEHNR; CDR2 reads FQNEAQ (reference sequence). The V and J ends lost 0 bases and 5 bases, in that order; junction bases with no gene match: 0. CDR3 in amino acids: CASSLAAGDEQYF. DNA of the CDR3: TGTGCCAGCAGCTTAGCAGCGGGAGACGAGCAGTACTTC.

This chain joins TRBV27 and TRBJ2-7, with 10 bases aligning to TRBD2. In germline, CDR1 is MNHEY, CDR2 SMNVEV (reference sequence). The CDR3 loop spans 15 amino acids. V dropped 4 bases and J dropped 5; count of bases not matched to a gene: 8. The CDR3 here is CASSSTLAGVHEQYF. CDR3 in DNA: TGTGCCAGCAGTTCAACGCTAGCGGGAGTCCACGAGCAGTACTTC.

The V call is TRBV28, the J call TRBJ2-1, with 10 bases identical to TRBD2. V lost 2 bases, J lost 4 bases, and 8 bases stayed unmatched. There are 17 residues in the CDR3. Germline lookup yields CDR1 MDHEN and CDR2 SYDVKM. The CDR3 nucleotides are TGTGCCAGCAGTTTACCTCCGGCTAGCGGGAGATACAATGAGCAGTTCTTC. Protein: CASSLPPASGRYNEQFF. The full variable domain, rest sourced from reference TRBV28 and TRBJ2-1, is DVKVTQSSRYLVKRTGEKVFLECVQDMDHENMFWYRQDPGLGLRLIYFSYDVKMKEKGDIPEGYSVSREKKERFSLILESASTNQTSMYLCASSLPPASGRYNEQFFGPGTRLTVL.

This chain uses TRBV19 with TRBJ2-6; the D is unclear. CDR3 length equals 17 residues. Trimming pared 2 bases from V and 0 bases from J, leaving 11 bases between. Germline CDR1 and CDR2: LNHDA and SQIVND (reference sequence). CDR3 amino acids: CASSITGGSSGANVLTF. CDR3 bases: TGTGCCAGTAGTATAACGGGCGGAAGCTCTGGGGCCAACGTCCTGACTTTC.

The chain couples TRBV11-1 to TRBJ2-5, with 12 positions matching TRBD2. Germline CDR1 and CDR2: SGHAT and FQDESV (reference sequence). J was trimmed by 5 bases and V by 4 bases; bases with no gene match: 11. This CDR3 spans 17 amino acids. CDR3 nucleotides: TGTGCCAGCAGCTCCCGACTAGCGGGAGAGGTCTTGGAGACCCAGTACTTC. This gives the protein CASSSRLAGEVLETQYF.

The V gene is TRBV28, the J gene TRBJ1-5; 8 positions agree with TRBD1. The junction had 13 bases not matched to a gene; V was cut back by 6 bases and J by 0 bases. This CDR3 region has 18 residues. The germline V gene has CDR1 MDHEN and CDR2 SYDVKM. CDR3 protein: CASSPGQDNFYSNQPQHF. The CDR3 bases are TGTGCCAGCAGCCCGGGACAGGACAACTTTTATAGCAATCAGCCCCAGCATTTT.

The gene calls are TRBV10-1 and TRBJ1-2; no clear D. The CDR3 is 16 amino acids. Germline CDR1 WNHNN, CDR2 SYGVQD (reference sequence). The V and J ends lost 6 bases and 0 bases respectively, with 17 bases between them. CDR3 region: CASSGPAQQPNYGYTF. The DNA of the CDR3 is TGCGCCAGCAGCGGCCCGGCGCAGCAACCTAACTATGGCTACACCTTC.

The gene calls are TRBV6-6 and TRBJ2-3; 8 bases align to TRBD2. The CDR3 loop spans 14 amino acids. The germline gives CDR1 MNHNY, CDR2 SVGAGI (reference sequence). V shed 6 bases and J 6 bases; nucleotides not matched to a gene: 8. The CDR3 spells CASSFREGRDTQYF. CDR3 nucleotides: TGTGCCAGCAGCTTCCGGGAGGGCCGGGATACGCAGTATTTT.